One T cell receptor beta chain is described in this entry. The data were obtained in a study of blood T cell repertoires in COVID-19. Across the study: Donors in the United States, Italy and Spain gave samples during acute or convalescent COVID-19. From T cells, B-cell-depleted T cells, or PBMCs came the material, which was cDNA or gDNA.

The CDR3 sequence is 16 residues long. Per the original methods: Nucleated cell number was recorded as an estimate derived from reference gene primer amplification. Assay: immunoSEQ multiplex PCR; the TCRdb copy retains only in-frame clones and omits some. The DNA gave D and trimming, while V, J and clone size come from that table. The profile covers 110,000 to 150,000 clones, with about 80% appearing a single time and approximately 45% taken by the ten largest. This receptor was taken from a human donor in a cohort sampled during active COVID-19. The material sequenced was peripheral blood. The genes are TRBV21-1 and TRBJ2-7; TRBD1, the table's D call, was not compared with the DNA. TRBV21-1 is a pseudogene locus. CDR3 in DNA: TGTGCCAGCAGCAAAGAGGGGGACGGATCTGTATACGAGCAGTACGTC. As protein: CASSKEGDGSVYEQYV.